This TCR beta chain was captured in a study of cytomegalovirus exposure and HLA in healthy donors (dated by TCRdb to between 2016 and 2019). In the study overall: An earlier analysis of some 620 of the donors reported approximately 260 Gb of sequence data and 100 million to 120 million unique TCR beta sequences obtained from some 200 million T cells. A handful of DR-DQ haplotypes were handled as single units for association and clustering because linkage in the cohort was strong. Besides the first cohort of 666 subjects, a separate validation cohort made up of around 120 different subjects was used. In a later genetic analysis, genome-wide SNP genotypes for 398 of the 666 donors were used, and that subset was treated as a discovery cohort. Rather than using new phenotypic data, the later analysis identified candidate immune exposures from TCR beta sequences and from how often those sequences occurred across donors. Class I and class II HLA loci were covered by the typing at four-digit resolution. The aim of the study was to test whether cataloging public T cell receptors could identify signatures of past pathogen exposure. The genetic ancestry cluster associated with self-reported Caucasian donors included 81% of the roughly 390 genotyped donors. About 300 gigabases of sequencing data and approximately 80 million unique TCR sequences were included in an early release covering roughly 600 HLA-typed donors. Donor age, sex, ethnicity and CMV serostatus were compiled alongside the repertoire data. Typing coverage varied by locus: about 620-630 donors for A, B, C, DRB1 and DQB1; about 520 for DQA1; 606 for DPA1; about 450 for DPB1. Every repertoire in the discovery cohort had been generated on one and the same sequencing platform. To study patterns of TCR occurrence, a later analysis re-analyzed previously published TCR beta repertoires from under 750 donors and added high-resolution HLA genotyping. Using immunosequencing, the study profiled T cell repertoires from 500 to 800 subjects and related those repertoires to cytomegalovirus serostatus. To predict cytomegalovirus infection status, the study brought together high-throughput TCR immunosequencing, statistical association of individual TCRs with disease status, and machine learning. To decide whether each TCR beta V gene segment behaved as functional or pseudogenic, an earlier analysis of some 600 of the donors relied on high-throughput TCR beta sequencing. On average, 235,054 unique TCR beta nucleotide sequences were sequenced per donor among a few hundred genotyped donors of the cohort, with roughly 18% of those sequences being non-productive. General study outcomes and caveats: Immune exposure information for the cohort was limited to CMV serostatus. Correlated functional status among segregating V segments might reflect linkage disequilibrium, but an unknown experimental factor could not be ruled out. According to the authors, the approach could potentially be generalized to other disease states and immunological phenotypes. A cluster of highly shared sequence variants was judged likely to be a technical artifact of the sequencing pipeline. The presence/absence analyses assumed that sequencing depth was roughly uniform across donors, and that assumption may not be true. According to a later genetic analysis, donors in an Asian-associated ancestry cluster had fewer N-insertions in productive TCRs than the approximately 690-donor mean. The 87-base-pair reads could not distinguish some IMGT-functional V segments, including TRBV6-2 and TRBV6-3, so those segments were excluded. HLA typing was unavailable for some donors at each locus, so association tests used only the typed subset. When HLA alleles, especially DR and DQ, strongly co-occurred, attributing TCR associations to individual alleles was difficult. Roughly 17 rarely observed V segments, including chromosome 9 orphons, were excluded from the earlier analysis of about 600 of the donors because counts were too low. According to a later analysis, TCR association rates differed among HLA loci, with DRB1 alleles showing the most associated TCRs and HLA-C alleles showing the fewest. A later analysis reported that several top co-occurrence clusters appeared linked to parvovirus B19, influenza, CMV and Epstein-Barr virus. In a later analysis, around 17,000 TCR beta sequences were associated with specific HLA alleles at a false discovery rate of 0.05. In an earlier analysis of several hundred of the donors, most TCR beta V segments were observed in productive rearrangements about 87% or about 30% of the time, broadly matching IMGT annotations. Most TCR sequences were observed very rarely across donors, whereas some public TCRs were present in many individuals. In vitro tests confirmed that three of the cytomegalovirus-associated TCR beta chains recognize cytomegalovirus antigens. The study gave a list of about 170 TCR beta chains associated with cytomegalovirus. A further reported finding was that TCR beta sequences accurately predicted the HLA-A and HLA-B alleles for most subjects in the first cohort. A later analysis found that HLA-associated TCR beta chains were more clonally expanded and had lower generation probabilities than equally common non-associated chains. This cohort had only TCR beta chains sequenced, and the lack of alpha or paired-chain data limited which features could be detected. A later analysis found that most CMV-associated TCR beta chains appeared HLA-restricted, with HLA associations seemingly driven largely by CMV exposure. An association between a missense DCLRE1C variant and V-gene and J-gene trimming of TCR beta chains was found in a later genetic analysis and replicated in an independent cohort. The classifier was reported to diagnose cytomegalovirus status with high specificity and sensitivity in both the original cohort and the validation cohort.

V loses 7 bases, J loses 1 base, and the germline ends lie 14 bases apart. The germline V gene supplies CDR1 SGDLS and CDR2 YYNGEE. The CDR3 goes from the cysteine to the phenylalanine over 14 residues. CDR3 DNA only is kept here, 42 bases in frame from base 1. Libraries were made using the immunoSEQ multiplex PCR assay. For the multiplex PCR, a mixture combining 60 forward primers for TCR Vbeta segments and 13 reverse primers for TCR Jbeta segments was used. Amplification of the CDR3 region of rearranged TCR beta genes was performed with a multiplex PCR assay on genomic DNA. Amplified TCR beta libraries were sequenced as 87-base-pair reads on the Illumina HiSeq System. In the authors' own workflow: Across the 600 to 700 repertoires, a later analysis counted roughly 84 million unique TCR beta chains, 9.5 million to 13 million of which were shared by at least two donors. To remove PCR and sequencing errors, raw reads were error-corrected and collapsed into unique sequences using a nearest-neighbor algorithm that merged closely related sequences. To assign V, D and J gene segments, CDR3 sequences were aligned to IMGT reference sequences. For a sequence to be retained, a match of at least six nucleotides was required to both a V gene segment and a J gene segment. A rearrangement was called productive if the CDR3 had no stop codons and remained in frame with V and J, and every other rearrangement was called non-productive. CDR3 was defined by IMGT convention, running from the second conserved V-encoded cysteine to the conserved J-encoded phenylalanine. The earlier analysis of some 600 of the donors excluded sequences that lacked an unambiguous match to a single V gene segment. In an earlier analysis of several hundred of the donors, V segments were called functional above 56.7% productive rearrangements and were called segregating when the between-donor standard deviation exceeded 5%. A statistical classification framework was built to diagnose cytomegalovirus status from the catalog of TCR beta chain sequences. V and J gene assignment, in a later analysis, came from comparing TCR nucleotide sequences with IMGT/GENE-DB human TR gene sequences. A later analysis assigned CDR3 sequences and most-parsimonious VDJ recombination scenarios with the TCRdist pipeline. In a later analysis, every TCR beta chain was defined by the combination of its CDR3 amino acid sequence and its V-gene family, and reads without a unique V-gene family were dropped. As a way to deal with suspected cross-contamination and a sequencing artifact, a later analysis dropped 450 to 600 nucleotide sequences that were highly shared and had low generation probability. For each public chain, a later analysis derived a clonal expansion index from normalized ranks of inferred template counts within each repertoire. A later analysis computed generation probabilities with a VDJ recombination model fitted to out-of-frame rearrangements, and checked the results against IGoR. A later analysis scored TCR-TCR, TCR-HLA and TCR-CMV co-occurrence with hypergeometric tests, applying a repertoire-size bias correction to TCR pairs. In a later analysis, false discovery rates were estimated by permuting HLA or CMV assignments 20 times. In a later analysis, co-occurring TCRs were grouped with DBSCAN, and TCRdist sequence similarity was added when clustering was performed within HLA-allele-positive subsets. Repertoires with fewer than 30,000 or more than 120,000 public chains, plus five repertoires with anomalous nucleotide sharing, were excluded from co-occurrence clustering. TCRdb took this table from immuneACCESS and kept in-frame rearrangements with V and J called. Such tables lack part of the clones; where checked against another copy, unresolved V genes explain under half of the gap, and the rest is unexplained. For V, J and clone size, that table is used; D and trimming come from the DNA. In this sample the table shows about 98,000 clones, around 80% of which occur a single time. The top ten hold about 1.5% of the sample.

The cohort was made up of around 720 healthy bone marrow donors. At the time of sampling, all cohort members were nominally healthy, though unrecorded immune exposures were likely present. The donor tested CMV seronegative, placing the donor among the roughly 400 seronegative members of the cohort. Each donor provided a peripheral blood sample, and peripheral blood mononuclear cells were used for TCR beta sequencing. The Qiagen DNeasy Blood Extraction Kit was used to extract genomic DNA from the blood cell samples. In the case of this clone: Its antigen has not been determined. Per-base qualities were not stored, and no clone one base away is much larger.

The TCR originated in a middle-aged man in good health and CMV-seronegative. The sequenced material came from PBMCs. The V and J genes are TRBV9 and TRBJ2-5; TRBD1 is possibly the D segment (6 matching bases). The bases read TGTGCCAGCGGCCGGGACACAACCCAAGAGACCCAGTACTTC. Its translation is CASGRDTTQETQYF.